This T cell receptor beta chain was captured in a study of T cell responses to AZD1222 COVID-19 vaccine. Notes on the study in general: Samples come after the peak T cell response, not at day 14. At baseline, just 6 or 7 AZD1222 recipients tested seropositive. Elevations in Spike-specific TCR breadth and depth followed administration of two AZD1222 doses. Clonal diversity was possibly underestimated; the donors were predominantly white British and more often female.

CDR1 and CDR2 (germline): SGHTA, FQGNSA. CDR3 length equals 14 residues. V lost 3 bases and J lost 6, with 13 bases in between. Concerning this clone: Its antigen remains unknown.

Produced via immunoSEQ multiplex PCR; TCRdb's table is partial and in-frame only. The sample yields about 180,000 clones, just under 90% seen once. Here the sequenced sample was peripheral blood, taken 28 days after the second dose of the MenACWY control vaccine. V is TRBV7-2 and J is TRBJ2-3; D gene ambiguous. This TCR derives from an adult who received the MenACWY meningococcal vaccine as a control. The CDR3 protein is CASSFSVGVDTQYF. CDR3 DNA sequence: TGTGCCAGCAGCTTCTCCGTTGGGGTGGATACGCAGTATTTT.